Each of the 30 T cell receptor beta chains below was sequenced from the same sample in a study of radiotherapy plus CTLA-4 blockade in lung cancer. Sequenced by immunoSEQ multiplex PCR; TCRdb stores in-frame clones only, minus some. The sample includes about 120,000 clones, 70% to 90% of them seen just once. The specimen comprised peripheral blood, sampled from a patient treated with radiotherapy plus ipilimumab. These receptors were taken from a human donor with non-small cell lung cancer that progressed on radiotherapy plus ipilimumab.

CDR3 in amino acids: CASSLDARTGTGNTIYF. The CDR3 DNA reads TGTGCCAGCAGCTTAGATGCACGGACAGGGACTGGAAACACCATATATTTT. The gene calls are TRBV11-2 and TRBJ1-3; 8 nucleotides match TRBD1. Per germline, CDR1 SGHAT and CDR2 FQNNGV. This CDR3 has 17 amino acids. Trimming cost V 0 bases and J 2 bases; bases outside gene matches: 6.

The CDR3 sequence is CASSLEGPRRDTQYF. In nucleotides, the CDR3 is TGCGCCAGCAGCTTGGAGGGCCCCCGGAGAGATACGCAGTATTTT. The chain employs TRBV5-1 and TRBJ2-3; no definite D call. The CDR3 sequence is 15 residues long. Germline lookup yields CDR1 SGHRS and CDR2 YFSETQ. V lost 0 bases and J 5 bases, leaving 13 bases between the germline ends. Using reference TRBV5-1 and TRBJ2-3 for the parts outside the CDR3, the full variable domain is KAGVTQTPRYLIKTRGQQVTLSCSPISGHRSVSWYQQTPGQGLQFLFEYFSETQRNKGNFPGRFSGRQFSNSRSEMNVSTLELGDSALYLCASSLEGPRRDTQYFGPGTRLTVL.

This chain links TRBV5-1 with TRBJ2-2; 9 nucleotides agree with TRBD2. The V gene's germline CDR1 is SGHRS and CDR2 YFSETQ. This CDR3 is 17 amino acids long. Losses at the gene ends were 4 bases for V and 0 bases for J; bases not matched to a gene: 7. CDR3: CASSGPAGGTNTGELFF. The CDR3 coding sequence is TGCGCCAGCAGCGGGCCAGCGGGAGGCACGAACACCGGGGAGCTGTTTTTT.

The V gene is TRBV30, the J gene TRBJ2-1; TRBD2 matches at 12 bases. Germline V gene sequence: CDR1 GTSNPN, CDR2 SVGIG (reference sequence). The CDR3 spans 16 residues. V gave up 3 bases and J gave up 8 bases; unmatched junction bases: 11. In DNA form, the CDR3 reads TGTGCCTGGAGGGGCAAGACTAGCGGGAGATTCGATGAGCAGTTCTTC. This gives the protein CAWRGKTSGRFDEQFF.

V is TRBV4-1 and J is TRBJ2-7; the match to TRBD2 covers 9 bases. This CDR3 is 19 amino acids long. Germline CDR1 MGHRA, CDR2 YSYEKL. V dropped 1 base and J dropped 7; count of bases not matched to a gene: 20. The DNA for the CDR3 is TGCGCCAGCAGCCAAGTCTTCCTCACGAGGACTAGCGCCCCGCGGGAGCAGTACTTC. Protein product: CASSQVFLTRTSAPREQYF.

The gene calls are TRBV18 and TRBJ2-3; D is ambiguous. The germline CDR1 and CDR2 sequences are KGHSH and LQKENI. CDR3 length: 15 residues. V lost 2 bases and J 0 bases, leaving 9 bases between the germline ends. DNA for the CDR3: TGTGCCAGCTCACCATCCGTTGAGAGCACAGATACGCAGTATTTT. Protein product: CASSPSVESTDTQYF.

The J gene is TRBJ2-5, the V gene TRBV4-1; D is uncertain. CDR1 and CDR2 from the germline V gene are MGHRA and YSYEKL. V shed 1 base and J shed 2 bases, with 5 bases lying between them. The CDR3 covers 13 residues. CDR3 sequence (DNA): TGCGCCAGCAGCCAAGGACGTCAAGAGACCCAGTACTTC. It yields the protein CASSQGRQETQYF.

As for this clone: Other DNA sequences in the same sample also yield this CDR3. The chain combines TRBV19 with TRBJ2-7; 7 bases map to TRBD1. The CDR3 has 14 residues. Germline V lookup: CDR1 LNHDA, CDR2 SQIVND (reference sequence). V was clipped by 0 bases and J by 5 bases; unmatched bases: 4. In nucleotides, the CDR3 is TGTGCCAGTAGTATAGAGAGGGGGCGGCACGAGCAGTACTTC. Translated: CASSIERGRHEQYF.

V is TRBV6-1 and J is TRBJ2-6; 7 bases are a match to TRBD1. The CDR3 length is 15 residues. Trimming removed 7 bases from V and 2 bases from J; junction bases left unmatched: 5. Germline values: CDR1 MNHNS, CDR2 SASEGT. CDR3 sequence: CASNQGGAGANVLTF. The CDR3 nucleotides read TGTGCCAGCAACCAAGGGGGCGCTGGGGCCAACGTCCTGACTTTC.

The rearrangement joins TRBV19 to TRBJ2-2, with unresolved D. CDR3 length equals 16 residues. The germline V gene has CDR1 LNHDA and CDR2 SQIVND (reference sequence). The V end lost 5 bases, the J end lost 6 bases, and 19 bases lay between the germline ends. CDR3 coding DNA: TGTGCCAGTAGTTCAAGGGAATCTGGGAAGGCCGGGGAGCTGTTTTTT. Protein: CASSSRESGKAGELFF. Drawing the rest from reference TRBV19 and TRBJ2-2, the complete variable domain is DGGITQSPKYLFRKEGQNVTLSCEQNLNHDAMYWYRQDPGQGLRLIYYSQIVNDFQKGDIAEGYSVSREKKESFPLTVTSAQKNPTAFYLCASSSRESGKAGELFFGEGSRLTVL.

V and J are TRBV5-1 and TRBJ2-5; 8 nucleotides align to TRBD2. CDR3 size: 13 residues. V lost 3 bases, J lost 5 bases, and 3 bases stayed unmatched. CDR1 is SGHRS, CDR2 YFSETQ, per germline. DNA of the CDR3: TGCGCCAGCAGCTCAGGACTAGCTGAGACCCAGTACTTC. Residues: CASSSGLAETQYF.

Turning to this clone: This sample includes further DNA sequences coding for the same CDR3. The V gene is TRBV7-2, the J gene TRBJ2-1, with TRBD2 matching over 9 bases. The CDR3 extends over 16 amino acids. V was clipped by 3 bases and J by 6 bases; unmatched bases: 9. Germline V gene sequence: CDR1 SGHTA, CDR2 FQGNSA. The CDR3: CASSFPTGLATNEQFF. CDR3 nucleotide sequence: TGTGCCAGCAGCTTCCCCACGGGACTAGCTACCAATGAGCAGTTCTTC.

The chain is built from TRBV29-1 and TRBJ2-1, with TRBD2 matching over 15 bases. The V segment lost 7 bases and the J segment 5 bases; nucleotides outside the gene matches: 6. Germline V gene sequence: CDR1 SQVTM, CDR2 ANQGSEA. CDR3 length equals 15 residues. Here the CDR3 DNA reads TGCAGCGCCGGGACTAGCGGGAGGACCCACAATGAGCAGTTCTTC. The encoded protein is CSAGTSGRTHNEQFF.

The J gene is TRBJ1-4, the V gene TRBV10-1, with a tentative D call TRBD1 (5 bases). CDR3 size: 16 residues. In germline, CDR1 is WNHNN, CDR2 SYGVQD (reference sequence). V lost 6 bases to trimming and J lost 7 bases, with 21 bases between them. This CDR3 is CASRDGMPRRGEKLFF. In DNA, the CDR3 is TGCGCCAGCAGAGACGGGATGCCCAGAAGGGGTGAAAAACTGTTTTTT.

As to this clone: One end of the junction fails to match germline, which may point to a read error. The chain carries TRBV7-7 and TRBJ2-7, with a weak D call TRBD1 (5 bases). Germline CDR1 reads SSHAT; CDR2 reads FNYEAQ (reference sequence). CDR3 length: 14 residues. The CDR3 region has the DNA TGTGCTAGCAGCTCAGGGCTCGTCCCCTACGAGCAGTACTTC. Translation: CASSSGLVPYEQYF.

V gene TRBV9 combines with J gene TRBJ2-2; D may be TRBD1 or TRBD2 (5 bases each). V lost 0 bases and J 7 bases, leaving 13 bases between the germline ends. There are 15 residues in the CDR3. Germline CDR1 reads SGDLS; CDR2 reads YYNGEE. CDR3 in DNA: TGTGCCAGCAGCGTAGGGGGGTATCAGGACGGGGAGCTGTTTTTT. The encoded protein is CASSVGGYQDGELFF.

The V call is TRBV7-3, the J call TRBJ1-1; 8 nucleotides agree with TRBD1. CDR1 and CDR2 (germline): SGHTA, FQGTGA. J lost 4 bases, V lost 5 bases, and 6 bases had no gene match. This CDR3 spans 14 amino acids. CDR3 coding DNA: TGTGCCAGCAGCAAACAGGGGGAAGGCACTGAAGCTTTCTTT. Protein: CASSKQGEGTEAFF.

The genes are TRBV7-2 and TRBJ1-2; D perhaps matches TRBD1 (5 bases). The CDR3 contains 14 residues. Germline-derived CDR1 and CDR2 are SGHTA and FQGNSA. V was pared by 2 bases and J by 1 base, with 8 bases between. CDR3 loop: CASSLSTDNYGYTF. Written as DNA, the CDR3 is TGTGCCAGCAGCTTATCGACAGATAACTATGGCTACACCTTC.

The CDR3 sequence: CASSPGGTLNTEAFF. Written as DNA, the CDR3 is TGTGCCAGCAGCCCGGGAGGGACACTGAACACTGAAGCTTTCTTT. V usage is TRBV5-4 and J usage is TRBJ1-1; possibly TRBD1 for D (6 bases). With 4 bases removed from V and 0 bases from J, the gap between germline ends came to 13 bases. Germline values: CDR1 SGHNT, CDR2 YYREEE (reference sequence). The CDR3 is 15 amino acids.

The rearrangement joins TRBV28 to TRBJ1-1, with 10 bases fitting TRBD1. Germline lookup yields CDR1 MDHEN and CDR2 SYDVKM. V gave up 3 bases and J gave up 8 bases; unmatched junction bases: 12. CDR3 length: 16 residues. CDR3 protein: CASSFPTGTGAGEAFF. The CDR3 nucleotides are TGTGCCAGCAGTTTCCCTACCGGGACAGGGGCCGGGGAAGCTTTCTTT.

The chain combines TRBV5-1 with TRBJ1-1; no reliable D call. This CDR3 has 14 residues. The V end was cut by 3 bases, the J end by 1 base, with 10 bases between. Germline lookup yields CDR1 SGHRS and CDR2 YFSETQ. The CDR3 loop reads CASSSDGRNTEAFF. The CDR3 region has the DNA TGCGCCAGCAGCTCAGACGGACGGAACACTGAAGCTTTCTTT.

The J gene is TRBJ1-1, the V gene TRBV2; D unclear. The CDR3 runs 13 residues. Trimming left V 7 bases short and J 4 bases short, with 13 bases between. Looked up from germline, CDR1 is SNHLY and CDR2 is FYNNEI. DNA for the CDR3: TGTGCCAGCACGCTGGATGGCCCCACTGAAGCTTTCTTT. It codes for CASTLDGPTEAFF. Filled out from reference TRBV2 and TRBJ1-1, the complete variable domain reads EPEVTQTPSHQVTQMGQEVILRCVPISNHLYFYWYRQILGQKVEFLVSFYNNEISEKSEIFDDQFSVERPDGSNFTLKIRSTKLEDSAMYFCASTLDGPTEAFFGQGTRLTVV.

The chain recombines TRBV19 with TRBJ1-2, with 10 bases identical to TRBD1. The germline V gene has CDR1 LNHDA and CDR2 SQIVND (reference sequence). This CDR3 comprises 15 residues. V lost 5 bases to trimming and J lost 10 bases; unmatched junction nucleotides: 13. The CDR3, as DNA: TGTGCCAGTAGTGGATTAGGGACAGGGGCCAGTGTCTACACCTTC. This translates into CASSGLGTGASVYTF.

The chain recombines TRBV18 with TRBJ1-3; D not resolved. CDR1 KGHSH and CDR2 LQKENI come from the germline V gene. V lost 3 bases and J lost 0, with 12 bases in between. CDR3 size: 16 residues. The chain's CDR3 is CASSPSTASSGNTIYF. CDR3 sequence (DNA): TGTGCCAGCTCACCCAGTACAGCTAGCTCTGGAAACACCATATATTTT. Complete variable domain (other parts from reference TRBV18 and TRBJ1-3): NAGVMQNPRHLVRRRGQEARLRCSPMKGHSHVYWYRQLPEEGLKFMVYLQKENIIDESGMPKERFSAEFPKEGPSILRIQQVVRGDSAAYFCASSPSTASSGNTIYFGEGSWLTVV.

This clone was counted a few times. The genes are TRBV18 and TRBJ1-4; D may be TRBD1 (6 bases). The germline V and J ends were trimmed by 5 bases and 8 bases, with 12 bases remaining between them. Germline V CDR1 and CDR2: KGHSH, LQKENI. This CDR3 spans 13 amino acids. In DNA form, the CDR3 reads TGTGCCAGCTCATCAGGGGTTGGGGAAAAACTGTTTTTT. It is translated as CASSSGVGEKLFF.

The CDR3 DNA is TGTGCCAGCAGCTTGGCCAATGGGGGCGGCTACACCTTC. Protein product: CASSLANGGGYTF. The chain is built from TRBV5-4 and TRBJ1-2, with D tentatively TRBD1 (6 bases). Germline V gene data show CDR1 as SGHNT and CDR2 as YYREEE (reference sequence). Between the trimmed V and J ends, which lost 0 bases and 8 bases, there was a span of 11 bases. The CDR3 consists of 13 residues. Looking up the rest from reference TRBV5-4 and TRBJ1-2 gives the full variable domain: ETGVTQSPTHLIKTRGQQVTLRCSSQSGHNTVSWYQQALGQGPQFIFQYYREEENGRGNFPPRFSGLQFPNYSSELNVNALELDDSALYLCASSLANGGGYTFGSGTRLTVV.

The chain joins TRBV7-3 to TRBJ2-3; no reliable D call. CDR1 and CDR2 from the germline V gene are SGHTA and FQGTGA. Trimming left V 0 bases short and J 9 bases short, with 10 bases between. The CDR3 spans 13 residues. CDR3 sequence reads: CASSLTSSSTQYF. The CDR3 coding sequence is TGTGCCAGCAGCTTAACTTCGAGTTCCACGCAGTATTTT.

The CDR3 is CASSESSGRASSTDTQYF. The CDR3 nucleotides are TGTGCCAGCAGTGAATCTAGCGGGAGGGCCTCTAGCACAGATACGCAGTATTTT. The chain is built from TRBV6-1 and TRBJ2-3, with 12 bases that match TRBD2. In germline, CDR1 is MNHNS, CDR2 SASEGT. The V and J ends lost 2 bases and 0 bases, in that order; junction bases with no gene match: 6. The CDR3 extends over 18 amino acids.

The V call is TRBV27, the J call TRBJ1-5, with no clear D. The germline V gene encodes CDR1 MNHEY and CDR2 SMNVEV (reference sequence). This CDR3 has 13 amino acids. V lost 3 bases and J 6 bases, leaving 9 bases between the germline ends. CDR3 protein: CASSLGVSQPQHF. The CDR3 DNA is TGTGCCAGCAGTTTGGGTGTTTCTCAGCCCCAGCATTTT.

The rearrangement joins TRBV27 to TRBJ2-2, with a weak D call TRBD1 (6 bases). The V gene's germline CDR1 is MNHEY and CDR2 SMNVEV (reference sequence). V gave up 1 base and J gave up 4 bases, with 10 bases separating them. This CDR3 has 15 residues. The chain's CDR3 is CASSLYRVGTGELFF. DNA of the CDR3: TGTGCCAGCAGTTTATACAGGGTGGGCACCGGGGAGCTGTTTTTT.